The rows below give T cell receptor beta chains drawn from one sample of a study of spatial heterogeneity in lung cancer. TCRdb re-analysed the 5' RACE reads in MiXCR, keeping a single row per CDR3 protein. The sample has over 2,500 distinct CDR3 sequences, roughly 10% seen once; the top ten hold approximately 12%. Here the sequenced sample was lung tumor tissue, taken at surgery. These TCRs come from a male donor with early-stage non-small cell lung cancer. Each CDR3 is given with its conserved first and last residue. The D gene is left open where the match is weak. The listing skips clone size in some rows; elsewhere it reads once, few, many or a size class.

abundance,d_gene,v_gene,j_gene,CDR3aa,CDR3nt
medium-sized,-,TRBV4-3,TRBJ2-1,CASSQEGGLPNEQFF,TGCGCCAGCAGCCAAGAAGGGGGGCTTCCTAATGAGCAGTTCTTC
medium-sized,-,TRBV6-5,TRBJ1-6,CASSYGTKHNSPLHF,TGTGCCAGCAGTTACGGGACAAAGCATAATTCACCCCTCCACTTT
many,-,TRBV6-2/TRBV6-3,TRBJ1-1,CASTFRLMNTEAFF,TGTGCCAGCACCTTTCGGCTTATGAACACTGAAGCTTTCTTT
few,TRBD1,TRBV3-1,TRBJ1-6,CASSEDRVVASPLHF,TGTGCCAGCAGCGAAGACAGGGTTGTGGCTTCACCCCTCCACTTT
medium-sized,-,TRBV4-2,TRBJ1-3,CASSQDGPRAGNTIYF,TGTGCCAGCAGCCAAGACGGGCCCAGGGCTGGAAACACCATATATTTT
-,-,TRBV6-2/TRBV6-3,TRBJ2-2,CASSNSNTGELFF,TGTGCCAGCAGCAACTCGAACACCGGGGAGCTGTTTTTT
medium-sized,TRBD1,TRBV28,TRBJ2-4,CASSPWTGAAKNIQYF,TGTGCCAGCAGTCCCTGGACAGGGGCGGCCAAAAACATTCAGTACTTC
medium-sized,-,TRBV4-2,TRBJ2-2,CASSQGSGFYTGELFF,TGTGCCAGCAGCCAAGGATCTGGCTTTTACACCGGGGAGCTGTTTTTT
medium-sized,-,TRBV12-3/TRBV12-4,TRBJ2-1,CASSLGSTGNEQFF,TGTGCCAGCAGTTTAGGCTCTACAGGCAATGAGCAGTTCTTC
medium-sized,-,TRBV5-4,TRBJ1-2,CASSLGGMRRGYTF,TGTGCCAGCAGCTTGGGGGGAATGCGGCGCGGCTACACCTTC
medium-sized,-,TRBV6-1,TRBJ2-3,CASSEASGRGADTQYF,TGTGCCAGCAGTGAAGCATCCGGGAGAGGGGCAGATACGCAGTATTTT
-,-,TRBV12-3/TRBV12-4,TRBJ2-5,CASSPRERETQYF,TGTGCCAGCAGTCCCCGGGAGCGGGAGACCCAGTACTTC
medium-sized,-,TRBV28,TRBJ1-4,CASSPSGTTNEKLFF,TGTGCCAGCAGTCCCTCGGGGACCACTAATGAAAAACTGTTTTTT
-,-,TRBV7-8,TRBJ1-2,CASSSTRDNYGYTF,TGTGCCAGCAGCTCCACACGGGACAACTATGGCTACACCTTC
many,-,TRBV30,TRBJ2-4,CAWSATGWDIQYF,TGTGCCTGGAGTGCTACAGGGTGGGACATTCAGTACTTC
medium-sized,TRBD1,TRBV6-5,TRBJ1-1,CASSYGTGIQGEAFF,TGTGCCAGCAGTTACGGGACAGGGATCCAGGGTGAAGCTTTCTTT
medium-sized,-,TRBV20-1,TRBJ2-3,CSAQKRQVIDTQYF,TGCAGTGCCCAAAAAAGACAGGTCATAGATACGCAGTATTTT
large,-,TRBV7-9,TRBJ2-7,CASSSQDWTYEQYF,TGTGCCAGCAGCTCTCAGGACTGGACCTACGAGCAGTACTTC
medium-sized,TRBD1,TRBV11-2,TRBJ2-5,CASSLWGQGQETQYF,TGTGCCAGCAGCTTATGGGGACAGGGCCAAGAGACCCAGTACTTC
-,-,TRBV11-2,TRBJ2-7,CASSLVPTNEQYF,TGTGCCAGCAGCCTCGTCCCGACTAACGAGCAGTACTTC
medium-sized,-,TRBV20-1,TRBJ2-5,CSAREGETQYF,TGCAGTGCTAGGGAGGGAGAGACCCAGTACTTC
few,-,TRBV28,TRBJ2-3,CASSLGRARADTQYF,TGTGCCAGCAGTTTAGGGCGGGCCCGAGCAGATACGCAGTATTTT
medium-sized,-,TRBV12-3/TRBV12-4,TRBJ2-7,CASRLNRAPYEQYF,TGTGCCAGCAGGCTAAACAGGGCCCCCTACGAGCAGTACTTC
medium-sized,-,TRBV9,TRBJ1-2,CASSVDQGQSGYGYTF,TGTGCCAGCAGCGTAGATCAGGGCCAGTCCGGGTATGGCTACACCTTC
few,-,TRBV6-2/TRBV6-3,TRBJ2-4,CASSQTGRAKNIQYF,TGTGCCAGCAGCCAGACAGGGAGGGCCAAAAACATTCAGTACTTC
medium-sized,-,TRBV7-2,TRBJ2-3,CASSLVGADTQYF,TGTGCCAGCAGCTTAGTTGGGGCAGATACGCAGTATTTT
medium-sized,TRBD1,TRBV7-9,TRBJ2-5,CASSPTGTGGETQYF,TGTGCCAGCAGCCCAACCGGGACAGGAGGAGAGACCCAGTACTTC
-,-,TRBV4-3,TRBJ1-4,CASSQDHSGESGEKLFF,TGCGCCAGCAGCCAAGATCATTCAGGGGAGTCAGGTGAAAAACTGTTTTTT
medium-sized,-,TRBV29-1,TRBJ1-2,CSVRQKDGYTF,TGCAGCGTTCGGCAGAAGGATGGCTACACCTTC
-,TRBD1,TRBV5-1,TRBJ1-2,CASSFRTGADRGYTF,TGCGCCAGCAGCTTCCGGACAGGGGCGGATCGGGGCTACACCTTC
large,-,TRBV7-9,TRBJ1-5,CASSLTQAGDQPQHF,TGTGCCAGCAGCTTAACGCAGGCGGGGGATCAGCCCCAGCATTTT
-,-,TRBV6-6,TRBJ2-5,CASGGYQETQYF,TGTGCCAGTGGGGGTTATCAAGAGACCCAGTACTTC
many,TRBD1,TRBV20-1,TRBJ1-6,CSAKLTGVYNSPLHF,TGCAGTGCAAAGCTTACAGGGGTGTATAATTCACCCCTCCACTTT
medium-sized,-,TRBV2,TRBJ1-6,CASSVPNSPLHF,TGTGCCAGCAGCGTTCCCAATTCACCCCTCCACTTT
hyperexpanded,TRBD2,TRBV5-1,TRBJ2-7,CASSGAGGINEQYF,TGCGCCAGCAGCGGAGCGGGAGGTATAAACGAGCAGTACTTC
medium-sized,-,TRBV28,TRBJ2-1,CASSSTGHRRYNEQFF,TGTGCCAGCAGTTCGACGGGACACCGAAGATACAATGAGCAGTTCTTC
medium-sized,-,TRBV11-2,TRBJ2-3,CASSYPRQGRADTQYF,TGTGCCAGCAGCTACCCCCGGCAGGGCAGGGCAGATACGCAGTATTTT
-,TRBD1,TRBV10-3,TRBJ2-7,CAISRDRSYEQYF,TGTGCCATCAGTAGGGACAGGAGTTACGAGCAGTACTTC
many,TRBD1,TRBV20-1,TRBJ1-6,CSARTGGTNSPLHF,TGCAGTGCAAGGACAGGGGGCACAAATTCACCCCTCCACTTT
medium-sized,-,TRBV18,TRBJ2-7,CASSPVDGFVYEQYF,TGTGCCAGCTCACCGGTCGACGGCTTTGTGTACGAGCAGTACTTC
medium-sized,TRBD2,TRBV7-2,TRBJ2-1,CASSPRREISSGRSNEQFF,TGTGCCAGCAGCCCCCGGAGAGAGATCAGTAGCGGGAGGTCCAATGAGCAGTTCTTC
medium-sized,TRBD1,TRBV7-2,TRBJ2-5,CASSLAGGIWETQYF,TGTGCCAGCAGCTTAGCAGGGGGCATCTGGGAGACCCAGTACTTC
many,TRBD2,TRBV6-5,TRBJ2-3,CASSYSTSGRSTDTQYF,TGTGCCAGCAGTTACTCGACTAGCGGGAGAAGCACAGATACGCAGTATTTT
medium-sized,-,TRBV4-1,TRBJ2-3,CASSQLASTDTQYF,TGCGCCAGCAGCCAATTGGCGAGCACAGATACGCAGTATTTT
medium-sized,-,TRBV7-8,TRBJ1-5,CASSLVQGKGNQPQHF,TGTGCCAGCAGCTTAGTCCAGGGGAAAGGCAATCAGCCCCAGCATTTT
few,-,TRBV10-3,TRBJ2-5,CAISEVPGLGYGETQYF,TGTGCCATCAGTGAGGTACCCGGTTTGGGGTATGGCGAGACCCAGTACTTC